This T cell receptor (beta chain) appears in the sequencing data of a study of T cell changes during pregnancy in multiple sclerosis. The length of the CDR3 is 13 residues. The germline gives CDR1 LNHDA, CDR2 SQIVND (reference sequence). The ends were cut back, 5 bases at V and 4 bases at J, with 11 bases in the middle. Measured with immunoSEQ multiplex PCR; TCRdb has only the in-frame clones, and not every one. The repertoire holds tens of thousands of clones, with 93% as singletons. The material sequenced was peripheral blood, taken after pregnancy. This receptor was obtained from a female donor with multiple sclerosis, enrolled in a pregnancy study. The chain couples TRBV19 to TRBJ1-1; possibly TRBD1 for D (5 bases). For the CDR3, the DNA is TGTGCCAGTAGTTCCTGGGACTTCACTGAAGCTTTCTTT. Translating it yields CASSSWDFTEAFF. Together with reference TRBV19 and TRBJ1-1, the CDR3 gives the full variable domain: DGGITQSPKYLFRKEGQNVTLSCEQNLNHDAMYWYRQDPGQGLRLIYYSQIVNDFQKGDIAEGYSVSREKKESFPLTVTSAQKNPTAFYLCASSSWDFTEAFFGQGTRLTVV.